This T cell receptor beta chain was identified in a study of CD8+CD57+ T cells in acquired aplastic anemia. Study details: Sorted cells (CD4+ and CD8+) yielded DNA amounts that averaged about 3.1 ug. Points from the study as a whole: There were fewer than 35 CD8+ CDR3 sequences that occurred in both patients and controls.

By flow cytometry, patients selected for sequencing had shown an expansion of CD8+CD57+ cells. No patient had been given any therapy when blood was sampled. This CDR3 has 16 amino acids. J gave up 4 bases and V 4 bases, and 11 bases lay outside the gene matches. CDR1 and CDR2 (germline): SGHVS, FNYEAQ. CDR3 and TCR beta VDJ profiling relied on a genomic DNA template. TCRdb called the reads again in MiXCR, with one record for every CDR3 protein. The sample lists about 180,000 distinct CDR3 sequences, roughly three fifths occurring once. This clonotype appeared a few times. Its antigen is unidentified. The sequence was collected from a human donor with aplastic anemia. This chain uses TRBV7-6 with TRBJ2-7; 9 bases align to TRBD1. The sequenced material came from sorted CD4+, CD8+, or CD8+CD57+ T cells (not recorded which) from PBMCs. In DNA form, the CDR3 reads TGTGCCAGCAGCTCCTTACAGGGGGCCCTTGAATACGAGCAGTACTTC. This sequence encodes CASSSLQGALEYEQYF.